The source of this T cell receptor (beta chain) is a study of blood T cell repertoires in COVID-19. For recovered donors of Cohort 3, there were two negative PCRs, clearance, or symptom resolution. Profiled with immunoSEQ multiplex PCR; TCRdb holds only in-frame clones, not every one. The sample has hundreds of thousands of clones, roughly nine tenths seen once. Sequencing was done on a sample of PBMCs or T cells enriched from blood (not recorded which). The receptor was derived from a man aged 25 to 40 who had recovered from COVID-19.

DNA of the CDR3: TGTGCCAGCAGCCAAGCCCGGGAGACCCAGTACTTC. Its protein product is CASSQARETQYF. The gene calls are TRBV4-2 and TRBJ2-5; D uncertain. V was clipped by 1 base and J by 5 bases, with 5 bases between them. Germline CDR1 and CDR2: LGHNA and YNFKEQ. There are 12 residues in the CDR3.